The next 25 T cell receptor beta chains were all read from a single sample in a study of CD4 and CD8 cells across lung adenocarcinoma regions. Using its own MiXCR run on the PCR reads, TCRdb lists one record per CDR3 protein. The data show roughly 10,000 distinct CDR3 sequences, with about 51% seen just once and approximately 17% held by the top ten. Sequenced input: CD4+ T cells from the margin of a lung tumor. Receptors were obtained from a male donor with lung adenocarcinoma. The CD4 and CD8 labels of this study may be unreliable.

DNA for the CDR3: TGTGCCAGCAGCTTAGAGCCGGCGGGAGAGCAGTTCTTC. Its translation is CASSLEPAGEQFF. The V and J genes are TRBV7-6 and TRBJ2-1, with D tentatively TRBD2 (6 bases). CDR3 length: 13 residues. Germline V lookup: CDR1 SGHVS, CDR2 FNYEAQ. Trimming took 1 base from V and 10 from J, leaving 11 bases between them. Looking up the rest from reference TRBV7-6 and TRBJ2-1 gives the full variable domain: GAGVSQSPRYKVTKRGQDVALRCDPISGHVSLYWYRQALGQGPEFLTYFNYEAQQDKSGLPNDRFSAERPEGSISTLTIQRTEQRDSAMYRCASSLEPAGEQFFGPGTRLTVL.

This clonotype was counted a few times. The V and J genes are TRBV6-1 and TRBJ1-1; D gene uncertain. This CDR3 contains 12 residues. Germline CDR1 reads MNHNS; CDR2 reads SASEGT. V was pared by 3 bases and J by 3 bases, with 5 bases between. CDR3 protein: CASSDSYTEAFF. The DNA for the CDR3 is TGTGCCAGCAGTGACAGTTACACTGAAGCTTTCTTT.

Relative to its sample, this clonotype is medium-sized. The V call is TRBV6-1, the J call TRBJ2-1; 13 bases fit TRBD2. From germline, CDR1 is MNHNS and CDR2 SASEGT. CDR3 length: 15 amino acids. J lost 7 bases, V lost 6 bases, and 6 bases had no gene match. CDR3 coding DNA: TGTGCCAGCAGGGACGGGACTAGCGGGAATAATGAGCAGTTCTTC. It translates to CASRDGTSGNNEQFF.

This sequence joins TRBV7-2 and TRBJ2-1; 10 bases line up with TRBD2. Germline CDR1 SGHTA, CDR2 FQGNSA. Unmatched junction bases numbered 3, after V lost 1 base and J lost 3 bases. The CDR3 sequence is 16 residues long. The CDR3 DNA reads as TGTGCCAGCAGCTTAGGTAGACTAGCGGGCTACAATGAGCAGTTCTTC. Translating it yields CASSLGRLAGYNEQFF.

The chain recombines TRBV10-1 with TRBJ2-1; D uncertain. The J call is doubtful: the DNA matches TRBJ2-7 better. CDR3 size: 14 residues. From germline, CDR1 is WNHNN and CDR2 SYGVQD (reference sequence). The CDR3 protein is CASSGVEPPYEQYF. The CDR3 coding sequence is TGCGCCAGCAGTGGGGTCGAGCCACCCTACGAGCAGTACTTC.

A word on this clonotype: Sequence at one end of the junction differs from germline and may be a read error. The V call is TRBV27, the J call TRBJ2-5, with TRBD2 matching 7 bases. Germline V lookup: CDR1 MNHEY, CDR2 SMNVEV (reference sequence). CDR3 length: 19 residues. CDR3 residues: CASRATGGAGGCGQETQYF. For the CDR3, the DNA is TGTGCCAGCAGAGCCACGGGGGGAGCCGGGGGGTGTGGCCAAGAGACCCAGTATTTC.

This chain connects TRBV6-1 to TRBJ2-7; 8 bases map to TRBD2. The germline gives CDR1 MNHNS, CDR2 SASEGT. The V gene end was trimmed by 4 bases and the J gene end by 8 bases; junction bases not matched to a gene: 13. This CDR3 has 15 amino acids. The CDR3 DNA reads as TGTGCCAGCAGTGCCCAGCGGGAGATAATCTCCAAGCAGTACTTC. Amino acids: CASSAQREIISKQYF.

The V and J genes are TRBV7-6 and TRBJ2-5; D possibly uses TRBD1 or TRBD2 (6 bases each). The CDR3 is made up of 17 amino acids. Germline values: CDR1 SGHVS, CDR2 FNYEAQ. V was pared by 5 bases and J by 1 base, with 20 bases between. The DNA for the CDR3 is TGTGCCAGCAGCGCGGGCTTCGGGGGCCGTGCCCAAGAGACCCAGTACTTC. This encodes CASSAGFGGRAQETQYF.

The V call is TRBV27, the J call TRBJ2-1; a possible D gene is TRBD1 (5 bases). V lost 2 bases and J lost 4, with 15 bases in between. The CDR3 is 16 residues long. Germline V lookup: CDR1 MNHEY, CDR2 SMNVEV (reference sequence). The CDR3 DNA sequence: TGTGCCAGCAGTTTACAGGGTTCGGGCAGATACAATGAGCAGTTCTTC. As protein: CASSLQGSGRYNEQFF.

A note on this clonotype: A clone one base away is much larger, so this may be a read error. The V and J genes are TRBV24-1 and TRBJ2-3; 7 bases are a match to TRBD1. J gave up 2 bases and V 4 bases, and 11 bases lay outside the gene matches. Germline CDR1 and CDR2: KGHDR and SFDVKD. The CDR3 spans 17 residues. The DNA for the CDR3 is TGTGCCACCAGTGACTCCGCGACAGGGACCTTCACAGATACGCAGTATTTT. Amino acids: CATSDSATGTFTDTQYF.

The chain recombines TRBV27 with TRBJ2-1; 15 positions match TRBD2. This CDR3 region has 16 residues. Germline CDR1 is MNHEY and CDR2 is SMNVEV (reference sequence). The trim removed 7 bases at V and 1 base at J, leaving 2 bases unmatched. CDR3 in DNA: TGTGCCAGCATGGGACTAGCGGGAGGTTCCTACAATGAGCAGTTCTTC. Its translation is CASMGLAGGSYNEQFF.

This clonotype occurred a few times. V and J are TRBV6-1 and TRBJ2-3; D possibly corresponds to TRBD1 (5 bases). The CDR3 extends over 15 amino acids. CDR1 is MNHNS, CDR2 SASEGT, per germline. Trimming left V 5 bases short and J 2 bases short, with 14 bases between. The CDR3 DNA is TGTGCCAGCAGTAGGGGAATCGAGGACACAGATACGCAGTATTTT. Translated, it gives CASSRGIEDTDTQYF.

This clonotype was counted a few times. The genes are TRBV25-1 and TRBJ2-1; D unresolved. The CDR3 runs 13 residues. Between the trimmed V and J ends, which lost 3 bases and 3 bases, there was a span of 6 bases. The V gene's germline CDR1 is MGHDK and CDR2 SYGVNS. As DNA, the CDR3 is TGTGCCAGCAGTGATCCAAACTACAATGAGCAGTTCTTC. Amino acid sequence: CASSDPNYNEQFF.

This clonotype was observed at least ten times. This sequence joins TRBV7-2 and TRBJ2-3; maybe TRBD2 (6 bases). The CDR3 spans 14 residues. Trimming removed 4 bases from V and 8 bases from J, with 16 bases in between. CDR1 is SGHTA, CDR2 FQGNSA, per germline. CDR3 loop: CASSSRDWQGTQYF. The CDR3 DNA reads as TGTGCCAGCAGCTCCCGGGACTGGCAGGGTACGCAGTATTTT.

V and J are TRBV6-1 and TRBJ1-1; TRBD1 is a possible D gene (5 bases). Deletions cut 9 bases from V and 6 bases from J, with 17 bases between. This CDR3 comprises 13 residues. Germline CDR1 is MNHNS and CDR2 is SASEGT. CDR3 nucleotides: TGTGCCAGTTGGTGGACATCTCGCTCTGAAGCTTTCTTT. Amino acids: CASWWTSRSEAFF.

The rearrangement links TRBV6-1 to TRBJ2-3, with 8 bases lining up with TRBD1. This CDR3 has 15 residues. Germline assignment: CDR1 MNHNS and CDR2 SASEGT. Germline trimming cut 0 bases from V and 5 bases from J; bases unmatched to any gene: 4. The CDR3 region has the DNA TGTGCCAGCAGTGAAGCGGCAGGGGGCTTAGATACGCAGTATTTT. This gives the protein CASSEAAGGLDTQYF.

This clonotype turned up a few times. This chain joins TRBV5-6 and TRBJ1-6, with 8 bases matching TRBD1. Looked up from germline, CDR1 is SGHDT and CDR2 is YYEEEE. The length of the CDR3 is 15 residues. J was trimmed by 7 bases and V by 6 bases; bases with no gene match: 9. The CDR3: CASTSLDRDNSPLHF. The CDR3 bases are TGTGCCAGCACCTCCTTGGACAGGGACAATTCACCCCTCCACTTT.

The J gene is TRBJ2-7, the V gene TRBV6-2 or TRBV6-3; no reliable D call. Trimming removed 0 bases from V and 2 bases from J, with 11 bases in between. This CDR3 has 15 amino acids. Germline CDR1 reads MNHEY; CDR2 reads SVGEGT. The CDR3 loop reads CASSYSPDTAYEQYF. The CDR3 coding sequence is TGTGCCAGCAGTTACTCTCCCGACACCGCCTACGAGCAGTACTTC.

The rearrangement links TRBV4-3 to TRBJ2-5; D is perhaps TRBD2 (5 bases). Germline V CDR1 and CDR2: LGHNA, YSLEER. The CDR3 is 13 amino acids. The V end lost 0 bases, the J end lost 11 bases, and 13 bases lay between the germline ends. CDR3 protein: CASSQETRWEQYF. DNA for the CDR3: TGCGCCAGCAGCCAAGAAACTAGATGGGAGCAGTACTTC.

J is TRBJ2-1 and V is TRBV7-6; 9 bases line up with TRBD2. Germline CDR1 reads SGHVS; CDR2 reads FNYEAQ. This CDR3 spans 15 amino acids. The junction had 6 bases not matched to a gene; V was cut back by 5 bases and J by 4 bases. CDR3 region: CASSPLAGAYNEQFF. As DNA, the CDR3 is TGTGCCAGCAGCCCTTTAGCGGGAGCGTACAATGAGCAGTTCTTC.

The table lists this clonotype with many counts. The chain recombines TRBV5-1 with TRBJ2-2, with D unresolved. This CDR3 is 14 amino acids long. CDR1 and CDR2 from the germline V gene are SGHRS and YFSETQ. Trimming removed 3 bases at V and 1 base at J, with 7 bases between. CDR3 DNA: TGCGCCAGCAGCTCATTAGGGAACACCGGGGAGCTGTTTTTT. As protein: CASSSLGNTGELFF.

This clonotype is labeled medium-sized. The rearrangement joins TRBV6-1 to TRBJ1-2; no clear D. The V end was cut by 11 bases, the J end by 5 bases, with 15 bases between. CDR1 is MNHNS, CDR2 SASEGT, per germline. The CDR3 has 12 amino acids. CDR3 in DNA: TGTGCCTTTGACCGGGGAAGGTATGGCTACACCTTC. Translated, it gives CAFDRGRYGYTF.

With respect to this clonotype: At one of its ends the junction is not consistent with the germline gene, which may arise from a read error. The chain joins TRBV10-1 to TRBJ2-1; 8 bases match TRBD2. From germline, CDR1 is WNHNN and CDR2 SYGVQD (reference sequence). The CDR3 runs 15 residues. The CDR3 spells CASSHYTSGGRNRYF. The CDR3 nucleotides read TGCGCCAGCAGCCATTACACTAGCGGAGGTCGGAACAGGTACTTC.

V and J are TRBV27 and TRBJ2-2; D uncertain. This CDR3 is built from 14 residues. Germline V gene sequence: CDR1 MNHEY, CDR2 SMNVEV (reference sequence). The V end was cut by 0 bases, the J end by 6 bases, with 8 bases between. The CDR3 sequence: CASSLSGAPGELFF. The CDR3, as DNA: TGTGCCAGCAGTTTATCGGGCGCCCCCGGGGAGCTGTTTTTT.

The chain employs TRBV6-5 and TRBJ2-7; tentative D call: TRBD1 (6 bases). This CDR3 is 13 amino acids long. Per germline, CDR1 MNHEY and CDR2 SVGAGI. V was shortened by 5 bases and J by 2 bases, with 10 bases between the two germline ends. This CDR3 is CASSNRDTYEQYF. The DNA of the CDR3 is TGTGCCAGCAGTAACCGGGACACCTACGAGCAGTACTTC.